This TCR beta chain was sequenced for a study of cytomegalovirus exposure and HLA in healthy donors. Whole-study context: The same platform used for the 500 to 850 first-cohort repertoires was also used for the 95 to 150 validation repertoires, as a later analysis reported.

This clone was seen many times. Its target is not known. After removal of 9 bases from V and 3 bases from J, the junction contained 2 bases not matched to a gene. Germline V CDR1 and CDR2: WNHNN, SYGVQD (reference sequence). This CDR3 is 14 amino acids long. Profiling relied on immunoSEQ multiplex PCR, and the TCRdb table lists in-frame clones only, not all of them. The sample shows 200,000 to 250,000 clones, over 80% of them seen only once. Study-level points and caveats: Later, an analysis found that TCR clusters from the first cohort tended to co-occur in the 90 to 150 validation repertoires. Using the classifier, cytomegalovirus status was reportedly diagnosed with high specificity and sensitivity. Usually a TCR sequence was rare, but some public TCRs were found in many donors.

This receptor was taken from a woman between 25 and 40 years old in good health and CMV-seropositive. The chain employs TRBV10-1 and TRBJ2-2, with 12 bases identical to TRBD2. Source material: PBMCs. The CDR3 here is CASRLAGDTGELFF. The DNA of the CDR3 is TGCGCCAGTAGACTAGCGGGAGACACCGGGGAGCTGTTTTTT.